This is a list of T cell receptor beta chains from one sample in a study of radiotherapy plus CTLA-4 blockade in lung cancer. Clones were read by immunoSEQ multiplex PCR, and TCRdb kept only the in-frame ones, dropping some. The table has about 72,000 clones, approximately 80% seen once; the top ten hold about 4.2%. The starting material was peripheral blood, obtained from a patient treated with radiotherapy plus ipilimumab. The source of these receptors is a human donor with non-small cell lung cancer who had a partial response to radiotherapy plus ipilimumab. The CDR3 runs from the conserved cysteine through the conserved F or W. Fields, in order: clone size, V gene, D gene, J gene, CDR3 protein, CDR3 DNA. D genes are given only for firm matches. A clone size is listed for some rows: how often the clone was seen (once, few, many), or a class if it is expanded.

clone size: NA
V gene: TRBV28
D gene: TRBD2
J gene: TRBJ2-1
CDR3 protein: CASSSAGGSYNEQFF
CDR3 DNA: TGTGCCAGCAGTTCCGCGGGAGGCTCCTACAATGAGCAGTTCTTC

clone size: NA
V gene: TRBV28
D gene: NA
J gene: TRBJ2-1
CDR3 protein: CASRFGGGSSYNEQFF
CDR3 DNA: TGTGCCAGCAGATTTGGCGGAGGGAGCTCCTACAATGAGCAGTTCTTC

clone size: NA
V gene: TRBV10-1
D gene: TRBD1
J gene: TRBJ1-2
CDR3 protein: CARSGTGGPSNYGYTF
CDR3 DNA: TGCGCCCGAAGCGGGACAGGGGGGCCATCGAACTATGGCTACACCTTC

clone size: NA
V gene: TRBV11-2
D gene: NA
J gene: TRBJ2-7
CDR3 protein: CAVGGYEQYF
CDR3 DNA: TGTGCCGTCGGCGGATACGAGCAGTACTTC

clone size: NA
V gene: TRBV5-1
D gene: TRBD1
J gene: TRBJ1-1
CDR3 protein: CASSRGTVNTEAFF
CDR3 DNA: TGCGCCAGCAGCAGAGGGACAGTGAACACTGAAGCTTTCTTT

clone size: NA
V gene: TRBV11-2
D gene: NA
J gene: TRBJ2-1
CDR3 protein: CASSPMDEQFF
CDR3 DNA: TGTGCCAGCAGCCCTATGGATGAGCAGTTCTTC

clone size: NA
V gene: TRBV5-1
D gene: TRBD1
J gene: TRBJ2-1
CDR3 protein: CASSFPGQGLNEQFF
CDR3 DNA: TGCGCCAGCAGCTTTCCGGGACAGGGACTAAATGAGCAGTTCTTC

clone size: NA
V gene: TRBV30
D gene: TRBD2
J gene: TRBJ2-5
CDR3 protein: CAWSVGLTSGSKETQYF
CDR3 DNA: TGTGCCTGGAGTGTCGGTCTCACTAGCGGGAGTAAAGAGACCCAGTACTTC

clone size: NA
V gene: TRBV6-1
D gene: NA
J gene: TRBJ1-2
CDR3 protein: CASSSVTENYGYTF
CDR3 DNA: TGTGCCAGCAGCTCAGTGACAGAAAACTATGGCTACACCTTC

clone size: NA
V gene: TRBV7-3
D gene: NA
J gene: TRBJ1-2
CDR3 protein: CASSQGSGYGYTF
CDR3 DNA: TGTGCCAGCAGCCAGGGCTCGGGCTATGGCTACACCTTC

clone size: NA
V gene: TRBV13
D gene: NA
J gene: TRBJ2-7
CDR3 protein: CASSLGLAAYEQYF
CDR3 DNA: TGTGCCAGCAGCTTAGGCCTGGCGGCCTACGAGCAGTACTTC

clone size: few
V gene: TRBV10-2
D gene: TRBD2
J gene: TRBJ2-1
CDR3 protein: CASRPGYGLAGGSVGNEQFF
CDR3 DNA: TGCGCCAGCCGACCTGGATACGGACTAGCGGGAGGGTCTGTAGGCAATGAGCAGTTCTTC

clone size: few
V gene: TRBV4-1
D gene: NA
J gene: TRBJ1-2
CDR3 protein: CASSQSPGYGYTF
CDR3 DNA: TGCGCCAGCAGCCAGTCCCCAGGCTATGGCTACACCTTC

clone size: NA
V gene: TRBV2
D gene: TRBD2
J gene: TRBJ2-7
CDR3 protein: CASTMGLAGTKRPYEQYF
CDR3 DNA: TGTGCCAGCACCATGGGGCTAGCGGGCACAAAACGCCCCTACGAGCAGTACTTC

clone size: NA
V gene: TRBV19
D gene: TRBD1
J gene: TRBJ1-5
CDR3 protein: CASSDRQGSQPQHF
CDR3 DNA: TGTGCCAGTAGTGACAGACAGGGGAGCCAGCCCCAGCATTTT

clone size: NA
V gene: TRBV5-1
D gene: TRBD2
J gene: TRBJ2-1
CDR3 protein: CASRLSAGTSVYNEQFF
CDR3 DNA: TGCGCCAGCAGACTCTCGGCCGGGACTAGCGTTTACAATGAGCAGTTCTTC

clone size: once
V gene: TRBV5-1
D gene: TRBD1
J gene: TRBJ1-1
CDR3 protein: CASSPTGDGTEAFF
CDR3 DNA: TGCGCCAGCAGCCCGACAGGGGATGGCACTGAAGCTTTCTTT

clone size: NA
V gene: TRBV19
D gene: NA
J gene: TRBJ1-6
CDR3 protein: CASSPDSYSPLHF
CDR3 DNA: TGTGCCAGTAGCCCGGACAGCTATTCACCCCTCCACTTT

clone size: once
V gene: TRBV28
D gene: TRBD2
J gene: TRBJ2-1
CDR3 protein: CASRPSGRSSYNEQFF
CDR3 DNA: TGTGCCAGCAGACCTAGCGGCCGGAGCTCCTACAATGAGCAGTTCTTC

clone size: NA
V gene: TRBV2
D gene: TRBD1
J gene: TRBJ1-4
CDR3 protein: CASSPGQGATNEKLFF
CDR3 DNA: TGTGCCAGCAGCCCGGGACAGGGGGCGACTAATGAAAAACTGTTTTTT

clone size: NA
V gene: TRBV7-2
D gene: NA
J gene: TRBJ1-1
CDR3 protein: CASSIQGNTEAFF
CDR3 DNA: TGTGCCAGCAGCATACAGGGGAACACTGAAGCTTTCTTT

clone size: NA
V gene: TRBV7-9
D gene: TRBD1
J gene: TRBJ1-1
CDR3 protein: CASSPRDRAFGNTEAFF
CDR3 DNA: TGTGCCAGCAGCCCCAGGGACAGAGCCTTTGGGAACACTGAAGCTTTCTTT

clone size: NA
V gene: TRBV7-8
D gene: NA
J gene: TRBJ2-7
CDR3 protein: CASSFRTDHEVEQYF
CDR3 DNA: TGTGCCAGCAGCTTTAGGACAGACCACGAGGTAGAGCAGTACTTC